Presented here are 9 T cell receptor beta chains from one specimen sequenced in a study of Tregs in tolerant kidney transplant recipients. Clones were sequenced by immunoSEQ multiplex PCR, and TCRdb holds only the in-frame ones, with some missing. The sample contains approximately 260,000 clones, around 82% of which appear only once. Sequencing used CD4+ T cells from blood. All receptors derive from a human donor in good health.

The chain recombines TRBV5-1 with TRBJ2-5; 9 bases map to TRBD2. In germline, CDR1 is SGHRS, CDR2 YFSETQ. V shed 7 bases, J shed 9 bases, and the junction held 13 bases outside the gene matches. This CDR3 is built from 14 residues. The DNA of the CDR3 is TGCGCCAGCGGGATGACTAGCGGCAACATGGCCCAGTACTTC. It encodes CASGMTSGNMAQYF.

The chain has TRBV5-1 and TRBJ2-1, with TRBD1 identical over 9 bases. V shed 0 bases and J 8 bases; nucleotides not matched to a gene: 6. The CDR3 extends over 15 amino acids. Germline CDR1 is SGHRS and CDR2 is YFSETQ. The CDR3 here is CASSLAGQGDDEQFF. The CDR3 nucleotides read TGCGCCAGCAGCTTGGCGGGACAGGGTGACGATGAGCAGTTCTTC.

This clone was recorded once. The CDR3 protein is CAWSGFSYNSPLHF. CDR3 coding DNA: TGTGCCTGGAGCGGGTTTTCCTATAATTCACCCCTCCACTTT. The J gene is TRBJ1-6, the V gene TRBV30; D unclear. The CDR3 is 14 residues long. V was cut by 3 bases and J by 1 base, with 7 bases left in between. CDR1 and CDR2 from the germline V gene are GTSNPN and SVGIG (reference sequence).

CDR3: CASSPRLTGANVLTF. The CDR3 nucleotides read TGTGCCAGCAGCCCACGTTTGACTGGGGCCAACGTCCTGACTTTC. The chain employs TRBV5-4 and TRBJ2-6, with D hard to call. The CDR3 is 15 amino acids. The V gene's germline CDR1 is SGHNT and CDR2 YYREEE (reference sequence). V was pared by 4 bases and J by 2 bases, with 10 bases between.

The chain carries TRBV2 and TRBJ2-7, with TRBD1 matching over 8 bases. V lost 6 bases, J lost 12 bases, and 16 bases stayed unmatched. The CDR3 consists of 14 residues. CDR1 is SNHLY, CDR2 FYNNEI, per germline. In nucleotides, the CDR3 is TGTGCCAGCAGCCCCGACAGGGGCGCCCCATTATCGTACTTC. This gives the protein CASSPDRGAPLSYF.

J is TRBJ1-5 and V is TRBV21-1; TRBD1 reflects the table's D call only, with no check against the DNA. TRBV21-1 is described as a pseudogene. This CDR3 comprises 15 residues. CDR3 in amino acids: CASKNTGGGNQPQHF. DNA for the CDR3: TGTGCCAGCAAGAACACAGGGGGAGGCAATCAGCCCCAGCATTTT.

The chain joins TRBV6-1 to TRBJ2-1, with TRBD2 identical over 10 bases. V shed 4 bases and J 8 bases; nucleotides not matched to a gene: 5. Looked up from germline, CDR1 is MNHNS and CDR2 is SASEGT. This CDR3 is 14 amino acids long. CDR3 region: CASSVNSGGYEQFF. CDR3 sequence (DNA): TGTGCCAGCAGTGTGAATAGCGGGGGGTATGAGCAGTTCTTC.

This clone was detected only a few times. The chain joins TRBV5-1 to TRBJ2-7, with 14 positions matching TRBD2. V lost 4 bases to trimming and J lost 2 bases; unmatched junction nucleotides: 8. Germline loops: CDR1 SGHRS, CDR2 YFSETQ. The CDR3 is 17 residues long. The CDR3 is CASSTVTSGRAPYEQYF. The CDR3 nucleotides read TGCGCCAGCAGCACCGTGACTAGCGGGAGGGCCCCCTACGAGCAGTACTTC.

This sequence joins TRBV10-1 and TRBJ2-1; D might be TRBD2 (5 bases). The V end was cut by 6 bases, the J end by 6 bases, with 12 bases between. This CDR3 is built from 13 residues. Germline V gene data show CDR1 as WNHNN and CDR2 as SYGVQD (reference sequence). The CDR3 region is CASSQPGSNEQFF. The CDR3 DNA sequence: TGCGCCAGCAGCCAACCGGGGTCCAATGAGCAGTTCTTC.